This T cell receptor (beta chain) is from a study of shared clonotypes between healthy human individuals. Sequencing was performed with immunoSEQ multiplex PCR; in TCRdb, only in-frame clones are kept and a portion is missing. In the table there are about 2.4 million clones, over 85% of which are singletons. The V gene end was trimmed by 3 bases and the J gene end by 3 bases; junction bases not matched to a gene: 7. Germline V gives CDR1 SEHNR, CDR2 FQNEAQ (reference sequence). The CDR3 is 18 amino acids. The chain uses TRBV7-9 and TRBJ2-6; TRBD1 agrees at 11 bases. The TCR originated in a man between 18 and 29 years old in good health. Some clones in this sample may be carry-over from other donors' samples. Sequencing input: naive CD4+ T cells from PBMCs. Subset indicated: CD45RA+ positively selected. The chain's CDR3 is CASSFWTGGASGANVLTF. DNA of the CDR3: TGTGCCAGCAGCTTTTGGACAGGGGGCGCGAGTGGGGCCAACGTCCTGACTTTC.